This is a list of T cell receptor beta chains from one sample in a study of T cell responses to AZD1222 COVID-19 vaccine. Clones were sequenced by immunoSEQ multiplex PCR, and TCRdb holds only the in-frame ones, with some missing. There are 89,000 or so clones in the sample; 80% to 90% occur only once, and over 7.5% lies in the top ten. The material was peripheral blood, obtained on day 0 of AZD1222 vaccination. The receptors shown here come from an adult in good health. CDR3s include the opening cysteine and the closing phenylalanine or tryptophan. D genes are given only for firm matches. Clone size appears in some rows only: once, few, many, or a class for an expanded clone.

j_gene,abundance,v_gene,d_gene,CDR3nt,CDR3aa
TRBJ2-1,-,TRBV5-1,TRBD2,TGCGCCAGCAGCTTGGTTCTAGCGGGAGGGCCCAATGAGCAGTTCTTC,CASSLVLAGGPNEQFF
TRBJ1-5,once,TRBV27,-,TGTGCCAGCAGTGCCGGCGGTTCCAAGTTTCAGCCCCAGCATTTT,CASSAGGSKFQPQHF
TRBJ2-7,-,TRBV7-2,TRBD2,TGTGCCAGCAGCCCCGCCGGGGCGGGAGCGGCCTACGAGCAGTACTTC,CASSPAGAGAAYEQYF
TRBJ1-4,-,TRBV7-9,TRBD1,TGTGCCAGCAGCTCGACAGGGGGCGATGAAAAACTGTTTTTT,CASSSTGGDEKLFF
TRBJ2-3,-,TRBV29-1,-,TGCAGCGTTGTCCGTGTAGATACGCAGTATTTT,CSVVRVDTQYF
TRBJ2-1,-,TRBV28,-,TGTGCCAGCAGCCTTCCGGGGGCAGGTGAGCAGTTCTTC,CASSLPGAGEQFF
TRBJ1-3,once,TRBV11-3,-,TGTGCCAGCAGCCCCAAACCTTCTGGAAACACCATATATTTT,CASSPKPSGNTIYF
TRBJ2-5,once,TRBV29-1,TRBD1,TGCAGCGTGGGACAGGGGGCCTGGGAGACCCAGTACTTC,CSVGQGAWETQYF
TRBJ1-2,-,TRBV7-2,-,TGTGCCAGCAGCCCGTTGACAGAGAGCGTCTATGGCTACACCTTC,CASSPLTESVYGYTF
TRBJ1-2,-,TRBV30,-,TGTGCCTGGACGGGCAGTCTCTATGGCTACACCTTC,CAWTGSLYGYTF
TRBJ1-2,-,TRBV28,-,TGTGCCAGCAGTCCGGGCTTGTTAGAGGACTATGGCTACACCTTC,CASSPGLLEDYGYTF
TRBJ2-7,-,TRBV19,TRBD1,TGTGCCACCTCGGCGTTCCACAGGGGTGTTTACGAGCAGTACTTC,CATSAFHRGVYEQYF
TRBJ2-1,-,TRBV28,TRBD1,TGTGCCAGCGAGACAGGGGACTCCTACAATGAGCAGTTCTTC,CASETGDSYNEQFF
TRBJ1-1,-,TRBV19,-,TGTGCCAGTAGGGTCCGTATGAACACTGAAGCTTTCTTT,CASRVRMNTEAFF
TRBJ2-7,-,TRBV27,-,TGTGCCAGCAGTTTCTCTAGTGCTTACGAGCAGTACTTC,CASSFSSAYEQYF
TRBJ2-1,-,TRBV6-5,-,TGTGCCAGCAGTTTAACCCGGGACACCTACAATGAGCAGTTCTTC,CASSLTRDTYNEQFF
TRBJ2-1,-,TRBV12-5,TRBD2,TGTGCTAGTGGTTTGGTACCACTAGCGAGCTCCTACAATGAGCAGTTCTTC,CASGLVPLASSYNEQFF
TRBJ1-1,-,TRBV5-1,-,TGCGCCAGCAGCTTTCAGGACAAGAACACTGAAGCTTTCTTT,CASSFQDKNTEAFF
TRBJ2-1,-,TRBV10-1,-,TGCGCCAGCAGTGATTCCCCAGCGGATTTCAATGAGCAGTTCTTC,CASSDSPADFNEQFF
TRBJ2-7,once,TRBV14,-,TGTGCCAGCAGCCAAGGGCACCGGGAACTCTCCTACGAGCAGTACTTC,CASSQGHRELSYEQYF
TRBJ2-4,-,TRBV2,TRBD1,TGTGCCAGCAGTGAGCTGACAGGGGAGAAAAACATTCAGTACTTC,CASSELTGEKNIQYF
TRBJ2-7,-,TRBV28,-,TGTGCCAGCAGTTTAAGCGTCGGGGGCCACGAGCAGTACTTC,CASSLSVGGHEQYF
TRBJ2-7,-,TRBV2,-,TGTGCCAGCAGTCCTAGCACTGGAATATTGTACGAGCAGTACTTC,CASSPSTGILYEQYF
TRBJ2-7,once,TRBV12-3/TRBV12-4,-,TGTGCCAGCAGTTTAAGGGGCGAGCAGTACTTC,CASSLRGEQYF
TRBJ2-2,-,TRBV2,TRBD2,TGTGCCAGCAGTACCGGACTAGCGGGAGACACCGGGGAGCTGTTTTTT,CASSTGLAGDTGELFF
TRBJ1-2,-,TRBV5-1,-,TGCGCCAGCAGCTTGGCCGGGGAGGCGATCTATGGCTACACCTTC,CASSLAGEAIYGYTF
TRBJ1-6,once,TRBV20-1,-,TGCAGTGCTAGAGGGTATTCACCCCTCCACTTT,CSARGYSPLHF
TRBJ1-1,-,TRBV30,-,TGTGCCCGGCCGTACAGAAGCCGATTCATGAACACTGAAGCTTTCTTT,CARPYRSRFMNTEAFF
TRBJ2-7,-,TRBV28,TRBD2,TGTGCCAGCAGTTTACCCAGGGCCGGGACTAGCCCCACTTCGGGAGAGCAGTACTTC,CASSLPRAGTSPTSGEQYF
TRBJ2-7,few,TRBV7-9,TRBD1,TGTGCCAGCAGTTTAACGGGACAGAGCTCCTACGAGCAGTACTTC,CASSLTGQSSYEQYF
TRBJ1-2,-,TRBV4-1,TRBD1,TGCGCCAGCAGCCAAGGGGACAGGGGGCCGAACTATGGCTACACCTTC,CASSQGDRGPNYGYTF
TRBJ2-1,-,TRBV11-3,-,TGTGCCAGCAGCTTAGCAGGGGCCACTTACAATGAGCAGTTCTTC,CASSLAGATYNEQFF
TRBJ1-2,-,TRBV5-1,-,TGCGCCAGCAGCTTGTCCGGGGTCGGGTATGGCTACACCTTC,CASSLSGVGYGYTF
TRBJ2-1,-,TRBV12-5,-,TGTGCTAGTGGTTTGGGTATTCCCACCTTCACGACCCGTCTAGCCCAATCCTACAATGAGCAGTTCTTC,CASGLGIPTFTTRLAQSYNEQFF
TRBJ1-5,-,TRBV28,-,TGTGCCAGCAGCTCTGATTACAAGGATCAGCCCCAGCATTTT,CASSSDYKDQPQHF
TRBJ1-4,few,TRBV9,-,TGTGCCAGCAGCGCCCGGGCCCCTAATGAAAAACTGTTTTTT,CASSARAPNEKLFF
TRBJ1-5,-,TRBV6-6,-,TGTGCCAGCAGTTACTTGTCAGGAAGCAATCAGCCCCAGCATTTT,CASSYLSGSNQPQHF
TRBJ2-2,few,TRBV7-2,-,TGTGCCAGCAGCTTACTAGCCCCTCCCGGGGAGCTGTTTTTT,CASSLLAPPGELFF
TRBJ2-7,-,TRBV5-6,TRBD1,TGTGCCAGCAGCTTCTTGGGACAGGGTCCATCCGCTTTCTACGAGCAGTACTTC,CASSFLGQGPSAFYEQYF
TRBJ1-1,once,TRBV18,TRBD1,TGTGCCAGCTCACCAGCTAGCCGTCGACAGGGGGGTGAAGCTTTCTTT,CASSPASRRQGGEAFF
TRBJ2-1,once,TRBV27,-,TGTGCCAGCAGTTTATCGGCATCGAGCTCCTACAATGAGCAGTTCTTC,CASSLSASSSYNEQFF
TRBJ1-1,-,TRBV6-5,-,TGTGCCAGCAGGGGTACAGGGTTCGCTGAAGCTTTCTTT,CASRGTGFAEAFF
TRBJ2-1,few,TRBV7-8,TRBD2,TGTGCCAGCAGCTTAGGGTATTTAGCGGGAGCAAGGGTAAATGAGCAGTTCTTC,CASSLGYLAGARVNEQFF
TRBJ1-4,once,TRBV5-1,-,TGCGCCAGCAGCACCTCCGTAACGGGGGCAGGGGAAAAACTGTTTTTT,CASSTSVTGAGEKLFF
TRBJ2-7,once,TRBV18,-,TGTGCCAGCTCACTTAACCGGGACGGACCATACGAGCAGTACTTC,CASSLNRDGPYEQYF
TRBJ2-2,few,TRBV19,TRBD2,TGTGCCGTGACTAGCGGCTTCGGGGAGCTGTTTTTT,CAVTSGFGELFF
TRBJ1-3,once,TRBV7-2,-,TGTGCCAGCGGCCCAGGAAACTCTGGAAACACCATATATTTT,CASGPGNSGNTIYF
TRBJ2-3,-,TRBV30,TRBD1,TGTGCCTGGAGTGTAGTACAGGGGGCGATAGATACGCAGTATTTT,CAWSVVQGAIDTQYF
TRBJ1-4,-,TRBV29-1,-,TGCAGTGGGGGGCGGCAGGGAGAAAAACTGTTTTTT,CSGGRQGEKLFF
TRBJ2-7,-,TRBV6-5,TRBD2,TGTGCCAGCAGTTACTCTCGAGCGGGAGCTCTCGAGCAGTACTTC,CASSYSRAGALEQYF